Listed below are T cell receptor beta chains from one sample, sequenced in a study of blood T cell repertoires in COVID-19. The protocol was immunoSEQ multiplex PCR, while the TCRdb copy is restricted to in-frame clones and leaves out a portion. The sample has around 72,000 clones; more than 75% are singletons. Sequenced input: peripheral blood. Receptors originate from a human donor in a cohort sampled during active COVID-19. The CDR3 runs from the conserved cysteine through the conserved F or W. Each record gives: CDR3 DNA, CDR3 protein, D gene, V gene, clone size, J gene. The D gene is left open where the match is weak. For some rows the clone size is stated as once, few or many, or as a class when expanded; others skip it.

CDR3nt: TGTGCCTGGGGCGCGGACAGGCCCTCTGGGGCCAACGTCCTGACTTTC
CDR3aa: CAWGADRPSGANVLTF
d_gene: TRBD1
v_gene: TRBV30
abundance: .
j_gene: TRBJ2-6

CDR3nt: TGTGCCAGCAGCCCAGACAGGGGCTATTCCACAGATACGCAGTATTTT
CDR3aa: CASSPDRGYSTDTQYF
d_gene: TRBD1
v_gene: TRBV3-1/TRBV3-2
abundance: .
j_gene: TRBJ2-3

CDR3nt: TGTGCCAGCACATTCGGGGGAGACAGGGACCGCGAGCAGTACTTC
CDR3aa: CASTFGGDRDREQYF
d_gene: .
v_gene: TRBV2
abundance: .
j_gene: TRBJ2-7

CDR3nt: TGCGCCAGCAGCTTACAGGGGGACACTGAAGCTTTCTTT
CDR3aa: CASSLQGDTEAFF
d_gene: TRBD1
v_gene: TRBV5-1
abundance: few
j_gene: TRBJ1-1

CDR3nt: TGTGCCAGCAGTGATCAGGGTTTCGAGCAGTACTTC
CDR3aa: CASSDQGFEQYF
d_gene: .
v_gene: TRBV6-1
abundance: once
j_gene: TRBJ2-7

CDR3nt: TGTGCCAGCAGCCTAGACAGGGAATCCTATGGCTACACCTTC
CDR3aa: CASSLDRESYGYTF
d_gene: TRBD1
v_gene: TRBV7-2
abundance: .
j_gene: TRBJ1-2

CDR3nt: TGTGCCACCAGCACCGGGGAGGCTAATGAAAAACTGTTTTTT
CDR3aa: CATSTGEANEKLFF
d_gene: .
v_gene: TRBV15
abundance: .
j_gene: TRBJ1-4

CDR3nt: TGTGCCATCAGAGGACAGGTTGGTGAGACCCAGTACTTC
CDR3aa: CAIRGQVGETQYF
d_gene: TRBD1
v_gene: TRBV10-3
abundance: .
j_gene: TRBJ2-5

CDR3nt: TGTGCCAGCAGTTCAGTCTCCTATAATTCACCCCTCCACTTT
CDR3aa: CASSSVSYNSPLHF
d_gene: .
v_gene: TRBV6-5
abundance: .
j_gene: TRBJ1-6

CDR3nt: TGTGCCAGCAGGGGTATGAGGACTTCTCCTGAAGCTTTCTTT
CDR3aa: CASRGMRTSPEAFF
d_gene: .
v_gene: TRBV11-2
abundance: .
j_gene: TRBJ1-1

CDR3nt: TGTGCCAGCAGCAACCGGGACAGCGGAGCCTCCGGCTCTGAAGCTTTCTTT
CDR3aa: CASSNRDSGASGSEAFF
d_gene: TRBD1
v_gene: TRBV4-2
abundance: .
j_gene: TRBJ1-1

CDR3nt: TGTGCCACCAGTGAGGGGATAGCGGGAAGCACAGATACGCAGTATTTT
CDR3aa: CATSEGIAGSTDTQYF
d_gene: TRBD2
v_gene: TRBV24-1
abundance: .
j_gene: TRBJ2-3

CDR3nt: TGTGCCAGCAGCCGAGCCGCTGCGCAGGGTACCCAGACCCAGTACTTC
CDR3aa: CASSRAAAQGTQTQYF
d_gene: .
v_gene: TRBV7-8
abundance: .
j_gene: TRBJ2-5

CDR3nt: TGTGCCAGCAGCCTGACAGGGGCTTCCTACGAGCAGTACTTC
CDR3aa: CASSLTGASYEQYF
d_gene: TRBD1
v_gene: TRBV11-2
abundance: .
j_gene: TRBJ2-7

CDR3nt: TGTGCCAGCAGTCAGGATGGCAATCAGCCCCAGCATTTT
CDR3aa: CASSQDGNQPQHF
d_gene: .
v_gene: TRBV12-3/TRBV12-4
abundance: .
j_gene: TRBJ1-5

CDR3nt: TGTGCCAACATCCCAGGACGGGGAAAGTTTCAGCCCCAGCATTTT
CDR3aa: CANIPGRGKFQPQHF
d_gene: .
v_gene: TRBV27
abundance: .
j_gene: TRBJ1-5

CDR3nt: TGTGCCAGCAGCCGCGGACTAGCCGGGGCCAACGTCCTGACTTTC
CDR3aa: CASSRGLAGANVLTF
d_gene: TRBD2
v_gene: TRBV9
abundance: .
j_gene: TRBJ2-6

CDR3nt: TGTGCCTGGATGCGGAGCCTAAGCTCCTACGAGCAGTACTTC
CDR3aa: CAWMRSLSSYEQYF
d_gene: .
v_gene: TRBV30
abundance: .
j_gene: TRBJ2-7

CDR3nt: TGTGCCAGCAGCTTAGCAGCCAGGGTCAGCGAGCAGTACTTC
CDR3aa: CASSLAARVSEQYF
d_gene: .
v_gene: TRBV5-4
abundance: once
j_gene: TRBJ2-7

CDR3nt: TGTGCCAGCAGCTCCCAGGAGGGTCAGCCCCAGCATTTT
CDR3aa: CASSSQEGQPQHF
d_gene: .
v_gene: TRBV7-9
abundance: .
j_gene: TRBJ1-5

CDR3nt: TGTGCCAGCAGCTTCGCGGGGGCCTATCAGCCCCAGCATTTT
CDR3aa: CASSFAGAYQPQHF
d_gene: .
v_gene: TRBV7-2
abundance: .
j_gene: TRBJ1-5

CDR3nt: TGTGCCAGCAGCTCGGGACAGGTCTATGGCTACACCTTC
CDR3aa: CASSSGQVYGYTF
d_gene: TRBD1
v_gene: TRBV7-2
abundance: .
j_gene: TRBJ1-2

CDR3nt: TGTGCCAGCAGTGCAGACAGTAACTCCTACGAGCAGTACTTC
CDR3aa: CASSADSNSYEQYF
d_gene: .
v_gene: TRBV6-4
abundance: .
j_gene: TRBJ2-7

CDR3nt: TGTGCCAGCCGAGCGGGGGGTACCGGGGAGCTGTTTTTT
CDR3aa: CASRAGGTGELFF
d_gene: TRBD2
v_gene: TRBV2
abundance: few
j_gene: TRBJ2-2

CDR3nt: TGTGCCAGCCATGGGGACAGGATCTATGGCTACACCTTC
CDR3aa: CASHGDRIYGYTF
d_gene: TRBD1
v_gene: TRBV6-5
abundance: few
j_gene: TRBJ1-2

CDR3nt: TGTGCCAGCAGCTTATCGAGCTCCATTTACGAGCAGTACTTC
CDR3aa: CASSLSSSIYEQYF
d_gene: .
v_gene: TRBV11-2
abundance: .
j_gene: TRBJ2-7

CDR3nt: TGCGCCAGCAGCCGGACCCCGGGACAGGACTCCTACGAGCAGTACTTC
CDR3aa: CASSRTPGQDSYEQYF
d_gene: TRBD1
v_gene: TRBV4-1
abundance: .
j_gene: TRBJ2-7

CDR3nt: TGTGCCAGCATGGGGGACAGTTACACAGATACGCAGTATTTT
CDR3aa: CASMGDSYTDTQYF
d_gene: TRBD1
v_gene: TRBV6-5
abundance: .
j_gene: TRBJ2-3

CDR3nt: TGTGCCAGCAGACCCACAGGGGGCCACGGCTACACCTTC
CDR3aa: CASRPTGGHGYTF
d_gene: TRBD1
v_gene: TRBV11-2
abundance: .
j_gene: TRBJ1-2

CDR3nt: TGTGCCAGCAGTTTCGGGACAGGGGCAGAGCAGTACTTC
CDR3aa: CASSFGTGAEQYF
d_gene: TRBD1
v_gene: TRBV12-3/TRBV12-4
abundance: few
j_gene: TRBJ2-7

CDR3nt: TGTGCCAGTCGACGGGCGGGGGTCTATGGCTACACCTTC
CDR3aa: CASRRAGVYGYTF
d_gene: .
v_gene: TRBV19
abundance: .
j_gene: TRBJ1-2

CDR3nt: TGTGCCAGCAGTTCTACCCCGGATGGCTACACCTTC
CDR3aa: CASSSTPDGYTF
d_gene: .
v_gene: TRBV12-3/TRBV12-4
abundance: .
j_gene: TRBJ1-2

CDR3nt: TGCGCCAGCAGCCAAATCGGACACAATAGCAATCAGCCCCAGCATTTT
CDR3aa: CASSQIGHNSNQPQHF
d_gene: .
v_gene: TRBV4-1
abundance: .
j_gene: TRBJ1-5

CDR3nt: TGTGCCAGCAGCCAAGCAGGGGCACGATACGAGCAGTACTTC
CDR3aa: CASSQAGARYEQYF
d_gene: .
v_gene: TRBV3-1/TRBV3-2
abundance: .
j_gene: TRBJ2-7

CDR3nt: TGTGCCAGCACCCCGAGGCCGAACACTGAAGCTTTCTTT
CDR3aa: CASTPRPNTEAFF
d_gene: .
v_gene: TRBV2
abundance: .
j_gene: TRBJ1-1

CDR3nt: TGTGCCACCAGCACTATTAACCTTCGGAACACTGAAGCTTTCTTT
CDR3aa: CATSTINLRNTEAFF
d_gene: .
v_gene: TRBV15
abundance: few
j_gene: TRBJ1-1

CDR3nt: TGCGCCAGCAGCTTGCCGGGGGTACAAGAGACCCAGTACTTC
CDR3aa: CASSLPGVQETQYF
d_gene: .
v_gene: TRBV5-1
abundance: .
j_gene: TRBJ2-5

CDR3nt: TGTGCCAGCAGCAAAGGATCCACTTGCGCTGAAGCTTTCTTT
CDR3aa: CASSKGSTCAEAFF
d_gene: .
v_gene: TRBV21-1
abundance: .
j_gene: TRBJ1-1

CDR3nt: TGTGCCAGCAGCTTCACGACAGGGGGAACTGAAGCTTTCTTT
CDR3aa: CASSFTTGGTEAFF
d_gene: TRBD1
v_gene: TRBV6-6
abundance: .
j_gene: TRBJ1-1

CDR3nt: TGTGCCAGCAGCTTAGGGCAGGGGCCCTCCTACGAGCAGTACTTC
CDR3aa: CASSLGQGPSYEQYF
d_gene: .
v_gene: TRBV7-8
abundance: large
j_gene: TRBJ2-7

CDR3nt: TGTGCCAGCAGCCCCACGAGACTGACCAACACTGAAGCTTTCTTT
CDR3aa: CASSPTRLTNTEAFF
d_gene: .
v_gene: TRBV13
abundance: .
j_gene: TRBJ1-1

CDR3nt: TGTGCCACCAGTGCCGAACCAGACGGACAAATCTATACCGGGGGGGTATACGAGCAGTACTTC
CDR3aa: CATSAEPDGQIYTGGVYEQYF
d_gene: TRBD2
v_gene: TRBV24-1
abundance: .
j_gene: TRBJ2-7

CDR3nt: TGCGCCAGCAGCCCCAAGGCGACAGGAGATGGAAACACCATATATTTT
CDR3aa: CASSPKATGDGNTIYF
d_gene: .
v_gene: TRBV4-3
abundance: .
j_gene: TRBJ1-3

CDR3nt: TGTGCCAGCAGCTTGGCCCGGGAACAGGGGGCGCAGGAGGTCGATCAGCCCCAGCATTTT
CDR3aa: CASSLAREQGAQEVDQPQHF
d_gene: TRBD1
v_gene: TRBV5-4
abundance: few
j_gene: TRBJ1-5

CDR3nt: TGTGCCAGTAGTATGATTGCCAGCTCCTACGAGCAGTACTTC
CDR3aa: CASSMIASSYEQYF
d_gene: .
v_gene: TRBV19
abundance: .
j_gene: TRBJ2-7

CDR3nt: TGTGCCATCAGTCCCGCCGGGACAGGGAGAACCTACGAGCAGTACTTC
CDR3aa: CAISPAGTGRTYEQYF
d_gene: TRBD1
v_gene: TRBV10-3
abundance: .
j_gene: TRBJ2-7

CDR3nt: TGTGCCAGCAGCCAGGGCATATCAGGGGAGCTGTTTTTT
CDR3aa: CASSQGISGELFF
d_gene: .
v_gene: TRBV14
abundance: .
j_gene: TRBJ2-2

CDR3nt: TGCGCCAGCAGCATATGGGGACAGGGCTCCTACGAGCAGTACTTC
CDR3aa: CASSIWGQGSYEQYF
d_gene: TRBD1
v_gene: TRBV5-1
abundance: .
j_gene: TRBJ2-7

CDR3nt: TGTGCCAGCAGCTTGGTCAGGCTAAACACCGGGGAGCTGTTTTTT
CDR3aa: CASSLVRLNTGELFF
d_gene: .
v_gene: TRBV11-2
abundance: .
j_gene: TRBJ2-2

CDR3nt: TGTGCCAGCAGTTTATCGGTCGACAGGGGAGGTTCACCCCTCCACTTT
CDR3aa: CASSLSVDRGGSPLHF
d_gene: TRBD1
v_gene: TRBV27
abundance: .
j_gene: TRBJ1-6

CDR3nt: TGTGCCAGCAGCCAAGATTTGCGGGGTGAGACCCAGTACTTC
CDR3aa: CASSQDLRGETQYF
d_gene: .
v_gene: TRBV4-2
abundance: few
j_gene: TRBJ2-5

CDR3nt: TGTGCCAGCAGCGCGTTCGGAGGAGGGCAGCCCCAGCATTTT
CDR3aa: CASSAFGGGQPQHF
d_gene: .
v_gene: TRBV7-3
abundance: .
j_gene: TRBJ1-5

CDR3nt: TGTGCCAGCAGCGCGACGCAGGCTGCTAACTATGGCTACACCTTC
CDR3aa: CASSATQAANYGYTF
d_gene: .
v_gene: TRBV9
abundance: .
j_gene: TRBJ1-2

CDR3nt: TGTGCCAGCAGGGGACAGGGGGCCGTCCAGCCCCAGCATTTT
CDR3aa: CASRGQGAVQPQHF
d_gene: TRBD1
v_gene: TRBV6-5
abundance: .
j_gene: TRBJ1-5

CDR3nt: TGTGCCAGCAGTTTCGGACAGGGGGCTGGAAACACCATATATTTT
CDR3aa: CASSFGQGAGNTIYF
d_gene: TRBD1
v_gene: TRBV27
abundance: .
j_gene: TRBJ1-3

CDR3nt: TGTGCCAGCAGTTCTATCCGGGGGGGCACAGATACGCAGTATTTT
CDR3aa: CASSSIRGGTDTQYF
d_gene: TRBD2
v_gene: TRBV6-2/TRBV6-3
abundance: .
j_gene: TRBJ2-3

CDR3nt: TGTGCCAGCAGCCAAGGTCAATTAGATACGCAGTATTTT
CDR3aa: CASSQGQLDTQYF
d_gene: .
v_gene: TRBV3-1/TRBV3-2
abundance: .
j_gene: TRBJ2-3

CDR3nt: TGTGCCACCAGCCCAGGGTCAGGGGTAGGAAACACCATATATTTT
CDR3aa: CATSPGSGVGNTIYF
d_gene: .
v_gene: TRBV15
abundance: once
j_gene: TRBJ1-3

CDR3nt: TGTGCCAGTAGAGGGGACGGGACAGGGGATGAAAAACTGTTTTTT
CDR3aa: CASRGDGTGDEKLFF
d_gene: TRBD1
v_gene: TRBV19
abundance: .
j_gene: TRBJ1-4